A selection of T cell receptor beta chains follows, all from one sample in a study of siplizumab effects on memory and regulatory T cells. The data were produced by immunoSEQ multiplex PCR, yet TCRdb's version contains in-frame clones alone and is incomplete. The profile shows 100,000 or so clones, 85% to 95% of them singletons. Sequencing was done on a sample of CD4+ T cells sorted from blood. Receptors were obtained from a human donor in good health. CDR3s include the opening cysteine and the closing phenylalanine or tryptophan. A D gene is named only where the DNA matches it firmly. Part of the rows lack a size; the others show once, few, many or a class for expanded clones.

TRBV6-5,TRBJ1-2,12,-,-,TGTGCCAGCAGCAATGGTGGCTATGGCTACACCTTC,CASSNGGYGYTF
TRBV20-1,TRBJ2-7,11,-,-,TGCAGCGCGGGTGCCGACTACGAGCAGTACTTC,CSAGADYEQYF
TRBV2,TRBJ2-7,13,-,-,TGTGCCAGCAGACAGGGTGTGTTGGGGGAGCAGTACTTC,CASRQGVLGEQYF
TRBV5-1,TRBJ1-2,15,-,once,TGCGCCAGCAGCTTGGATGGGGGATCCGCCTATGGCTACACCTTC,CASSLDGGSAYGYTF
TRBV7-8,TRBJ2-1,15,-,-,TGTGCCAGCAGCTCCGAATGGGTTCCTGGGTCGGAGCAGTTCTTC,CASSSEWVPGSEQFF
TRBV5-1,TRBJ2-5,15,-,-,TGCGCCAGCAGCTTGGGCGGCCATGGCGAAGAGACCCAGTACTTC,CASSLGGHGEETQYF
TRBV9,TRBJ2-1,16,-,-,TGTGCCAGCAGCTCACTAAGCGTGGGGAGTCTAAATGAGCAGTTCTTC,CASSSLSVGSLNEQFF
TRBV11-2,TRBJ2-7,15,-,-,TGTGCCAGCAGCTCGCAACAGGGAGGAGCCTACGAGCAGTACTTC,CASSSQQGGAYEQYF
TRBV6-1,TRBJ1-2,14,-,-,TGTGCCAGCACTGAACCACGGGGCAACTATGGCTACACCTTC,CASTEPRGNYGYTF
TRBV19,TRBJ2-2,14,-,-,TGTGCCAGTAGTTCGTCGGCGAACACCGGGGAGCTGTTTTTT,CASSSSANTGELFF
TRBV7-2,TRBJ1-5,13,-,-,TGTGCCAGCAGCTTACAGGGGAATCAGCCCCAGCATTTT,CASSLQGNQPQHF
TRBV7-9,TRBJ2-1,16,TRBD2,-,TGTGCCAGCAGCTCCCGACTAGCGACCTCCTACAATGAGCAGTTCTTC,CASSSRLATSYNEQFF
TRBV15,TRBJ2-6,18,-,-,TGTGCCACCAGCACAGGGGGAGGATTCGGCTCTGGGGCCAACGTCCTGACTTTC,CATSTGGGFGSGANVLTF
TRBV6-5,TRBJ1-2,16,TRBD1,-,TGTGCCAGCAGTTACTCGGGGACAGGAATCCGCTATGGCTACACCTTC,CASSYSGTGIRYGYTF
TRBV6-1,TRBJ2-3,17,TRBD1,-,TGTGCCAGCAGTGAAGTGGGTGGGACAGGGGGCTGGGATACGCAGTATTTT,CASSEVGGTGGWDTQYF
TRBV29-1,TRBJ2-2,11,-,-,TGCAGCGTTGCCGGCAGGGGGGAGCTGTTTTTT,CSVAGRGELFF
TRBV19,TRBJ2-2,16,TRBD2,-,TGTGCCAGTAGTATGTCGCGGAGACTAGCCACCGGGGAGCTGTTTTTT,CASSMSRRLATGELFF
TRBV10-3,TRBJ2-3,14,TRBD1,once,TGTGCCATCACCGGACAGGGGAGCACAGATACGCAGTATTTT,CAITGQGSTDTQYF
TRBV5-1,TRBJ2-7,12,TRBD1,-,TGCGCCAGCAGTTCCACAGGGGGGCAGCAGTACTTC,CASSSTGGQQYF
TRBV19,TRBJ2-1,15,-,-,TGTGCCAGTAGTATAGGTGGAGGCCAGTACAATGAGCAGTTCTTC,CASSIGGGQYNEQFF
TRBV7-2,TRBJ1-2,13,-,-,TGTGCCAGCAGCTTAATAGGGGCGCTGGGCTACACCTTC,CASSLIGALGYTF
TRBV5-5,TRBJ2-1,12,-,-,TGTGCCAGCAGCAAAGCTGAAAGTGAGCAGTTCTTC,CASSKAESEQFF
TRBV29-1,TRBJ2-1,17,TRBD2,-,TGCAGCGTTTCTCTTGTGGCGGGAGTGAAATCCTACAATGAGCAGTTCTTC,CSVSLVAGVKSYNEQFF
TRBV5-1,TRBJ2-5,16,TRBD1,-,TGCGCCAGCAGCTCCTCCCCGGGACAGCTTCAAGAGACCCAGTACTTC,CASSSSPGQLQETQYF